This entry concerns a single TCR beta chain. This clone's antigen is unknown. Per-base quality was not reported, and no clone a single base away is much larger than it. This record comes from a study of T cell repertoires in cytomegalovirus infection (dated by TCRdb to about 2019). Turning to the overall study: Alongside well-studied HLA-B-restricted epitopes, the peptide stimulations were aimed at recently identified HLA-C-restricted CMV epitopes, whose presentation resists viral immunomodulation. Donor HLA type was relevant to the analysis, as public TCR beta signatures indicated carriage of CMV infection together with the matching HLA type.

The CDR3 runs 14 residues from the cysteine to the phenylalanine. The sequence is cut down to CDR3 DNA, 42 bases in frame from base 1. The V and J ends are trimmed by 6 bases and 6 bases, leaving 15 bases between them. In the paper's terms, the treatment or condition label means: in vitro stimulation with specific CMV peptide epitopes to enrich CMV-specific T cells. The run used an Illumina HiSeq 1500. Starting from the raw public reads, TCRdb applied fastp trimming at Q25, assembled clones with MiXCR and retained in-frame beta chains. Each entry is one CDR3 protein sequence, shown with its most common DNA and genes. In all, the sample holds about a million distinct CDR3 sequences, and around 32% of those were seen once. The ten biggest clones cover roughly an eighth of the sample. Summary of the overall study and its limitations: The ex vivo response was dominated by HLA-C-restricted CMV-specific TCR beta clonotypes, and the single most frequent clonotype in two of eight donors was supplied by these HLA-C-restricted clonotypes. In both this cohort and an independent cohort of under 450 donors, the cumulative frequency of public TCR beta family members distinguished carriers of CMV infection plus the relevant HLA type.

The sequence came from a human donor in good health (CMV status not recorded). Some clones in this sample may be carry-over from other donors' samples. Sequenced here: cultured CD8+ T cells from PBMCs, sampled from culture after CMV antigen stimulation. The chain couples TRBV12-3 or TRBV12-4 to TRBJ1-5; the D gene is not confidently resolved. The DNA is as follows: TGTGCCAGCAGGGCGGGGAGGGTGGGTCAGCCCCAGCATTTT. Translated, it reads CASRAGRVGQPQHF.